This T cell receptor (beta chain) was captured by sequencing in a study of B cell selection in AIRE deficiency. Comments on this clone: As yet, its antigen is unknown.

Study-level results: Of several thousand shared Treg TCRbeta sequences, 31.6% were healthy-donor-only and about 9.6% patient-only.

Method: immunoSEQ multiplex PCR; TCRdb's copy keeps in-frame clones and lacks some. The sample holds fewer than 25,000 clones; 92% are singletons and the top ten take roughly 1.5%. Regulatory T cells were sorted as CD4+CD25hiCD127low/negative cells. This CDR3 region has 14 residues. Unmatched junction bases numbered 1, after V lost 1 base and J lost 3 bases. CDR1 is SGDLS and CDR2 is YYNGEE in the germline V gene. This TCR derives from a human donor in good health. This chain links TRBV9 with TRBJ2-3; 8 positions agree with TRBD2. The sample taken for sequencing was CD4+CD25+ Tregs sorted from PBMCs. The CDR3 DNA is TGTGCCAGCAGCGTAAGCGGGAGAACAGATACGCAGTATTTT. The encoded protein is CASSVSGRTDTQYF.